The 11 T cell receptor beta chains given below trace back to one sample, sequenced in a study of T cell responses to AZD1222 COVID-19 vaccine. TCRdb keeps only in-frame clones here, not all; method: immunoSEQ multiplex PCR. The sample has more than 110,000 clones, around 92% seen once. Sequencing was performed on peripheral blood, taken 28 days after the second AZD1222 dose. All receptors derive from an adult who received the AZD1222 COVID-19 vaccine.

This rearrangement joins TRBV5-1 to TRBJ1-5; unclear D gene. Germline CDR1 is SGHRS and CDR2 is YFSETQ. Trimming shortened V by 1 base and J by 6 bases, and 14 bases separated the two germline ends. The length of the CDR3 is 15 residues. For the CDR3, the DNA is TGCGCCAGCAGCTTGTCCCCCTCCAAAGGTCAGCCCCAGCATTTT. Its protein is CASSLSPSKGQPQHF.

The chain recombines TRBV27 with TRBJ1-1; D not resolved. The V gene's germline CDR1 is MNHEY and CDR2 SMNVEV (reference sequence). The CDR3 has 14 residues. V shed 5 bases and J shed 5 bases, with 15 bases lying between them. CDR3 bases: TGTGCCAGCAGTCGAGACGTAAAACAGACTGAAGCTTTCTTT. Its protein product is CASSRDVKQTEAFF.

This sequence joins TRBV9 and TRBJ2-7; D possibly corresponds to TRBD2 (6 bases). In germline, CDR1 is SGDLS, CDR2 YYNGEE. This CDR3 is built from 15 residues. Trimming shortened V by 0 bases and J by 1 base, and 11 bases separated the two germline ends. The chain's CDR3 is CASSVGGTVSYEQYF. The CDR3 nucleotides read TGTGCCAGCAGCGTAGGCGGGACGGTATCCTACGAGCAGTACTTC.

The J gene is TRBJ2-3, the V gene TRBV7-9, with D possibly being TRBD2 (7 bases). Trimming took 4 bases from V and 2 from J, leaving 13 bases between them. In germline, CDR1 is SEHNR, CDR2 FQNEAQ (reference sequence). The CDR3 sequence is 15 residues long. CDR3 sequence: CASSSSRGHTDTQYF. In DNA form, the CDR3 reads TGTGCCAGCAGCTCCTCGCGGGGGCACACAGATACGCAGTATTTT.

V is TRBV9 and J is TRBJ2-1, with 12 bases identical to TRBD2. The germline V gene has CDR1 SGDLS and CDR2 YYNGEE. V was clipped by 5 bases and J by 4 bases; unmatched bases: 7. CDR3 length: 16 residues. CDR3 protein: CASSPRLAGEYNEQFF. In nucleotides, the CDR3 is TGTGCCAGCAGTCCACGACTAGCGGGAGAATACAATGAGCAGTTCTTC. Full variable domain (remainder filled in from reference TRBV9 and TRBJ2-1): DSGVTQTPKHLITATGQRVTLRCSPRSGDLSVYWYQQSLDQGLQFLIQYYNGEERAKGNILERFSAQQFPDLHSELNLSSLELGDSALYFCASSPRLAGEYNEQFFGPGTRLTVL.

The chain uses TRBV5-6 and TRBJ2-3, with 8 bases fitting TRBD2. The CDR3 has 15 residues. CDR1 and CDR2 (germline): SGHDT, YYEEEE. V lost 3 bases to trimming and J lost 2 bases; unmatched junction nucleotides: 5. Here the CDR3 reads CASSSFSGNTDTQYF. In DNA, the CDR3 is TGTGCCAGCAGCTCCTTTAGCGGGAACACAGATACGCAGTATTTT.

The CDR3 DNA follows: TGTGCCAGCAGTGACCTGTCCTACCGGACCCCAGATACGCAGTATTTT. It is translated as CASSDLSYRTPDTQYF. V is TRBV2 and J is TRBJ2-3, with D hard to call. Germline V gives CDR1 SNHLY, CDR2 FYNNEI. V was clipped by 3 bases and J by 4 bases, with 17 bases between them. This CDR3 is 16 amino acids long.

The rearrangement links TRBV18 to TRBJ2-6; tentatively, D is TRBD1 (6 bases). Germline V gives CDR1 KGHSH, CDR2 LQKENI. CDR3 size: 17 residues. With 1 base removed from V and 4 bases from J, the gap between germline ends came to 14 bases. CDR3 protein: CASSPLSGVSGANVLTF. The CDR3 coding sequence is TGTGCCAGCTCACCACTTTCAGGGGTCTCCGGGGCCAACGTCCTGACTTTC.

Only one count was recorded for this clone. The chain is built from TRBV18 and TRBJ1-1; D is unclear. The CDR3 has 14 residues. With 1 base removed from V and 1 base from J, the gap between germline ends came to 7 bases. Germline assignment: CDR1 KGHSH and CDR2 LQKENI. CDR3 nucleotide sequence: TGTGCCAGCTCACCACGGGCGGAGAACACTGAAGCTTTCTTT. Its translation: CASSPRAENTEAFF.

The chain recombines TRBV18 with TRBJ2-1, with D perhaps TRBD1 (5 bases). This CDR3 comprises 15 residues. V lost 3 bases and J 6 bases, leaving 15 bases between the germline ends. Germline V CDR1 and CDR2: KGHSH, LQKENI. Here the CDR3 DNA reads TGTGCCAGCTCACCGAACGACGGGCAGGGCAATGAGCAGTTCTTC. Its translation: CASSPNDGQGNEQFF. The entire variable domain, with the rest obtained from reference TRBV18 and TRBJ2-1, is as follows: NAGVMQNPRHLVRRRGQEARLRCSPMKGHSHVYWYRQLPEEGLKFMVYLQKENIIDESGMPKERFSAEFPKEGPSILRIQQVVRGDSAAYFCASSPNDGQGNEQFFGPGTRLTVL.

This clone occurred once. V and J are TRBV4-3 and TRBJ2-3, with D tentatively TRBD2 (6 bases). V lost 2 bases and J lost 0, with 18 bases in between. Germline V CDR1 and CDR2: LGHNA, YSLEER. This CDR3 has 18 residues. CDR3 in amino acids: CASSQNPLSGTSTDTQYF. The CDR3 DNA reads TGCGCCAGCAGCCAAAACCCCCTTTCGGGGACTAGCACAGATACGCAGTATTTT.